The rows below give T cell receptor beta chains drawn from one sample of a study of blood T cells in healthy people across ages. In TCRdb, the 5' RACE reads were re-called with MiXCR into one record per CDR3 protein. Found here are about 1 million distinct CDR3 sequences, 40% to 55% of them singletons; the top ten hold 15% to 20%. The specimen sequenced was blood. Every receptor here comes from a woman aged 55-69 years in good health. The CDR3 runs from the conserved cysteine through the conserved F or W. Each record gives: D gene, clone size, V gene, J gene, CDR3 DNA, CDR3 protein. D genes are given only for firm matches. Expanded clones are given a class, and other clones once, few, many or no size at all.

NA	NA	TRBV6-5	TRBJ2-7	TGTGCCAGCAGTAACGTTAAGCAGGGCATAAGCTCCTACGAGCAGTACTTC	CASSNVKQGISSYEQYF
TRBD2	few	TRBV5-1	TRBJ2-7	TGCGCCAGCAGCCTATCCGGACTAGCGGGAGGGTTCCACGAGCAGTACTTC	CASSLSGLAGGFHEQYF
TRBD1	NA	TRBV7-9	TRBJ2-7	TGTGCCAGCAGCCCCCGTGGGCAGGGGGATTCCTACGAGCAGTACTTC	CASSPRGQGDSYEQYF
NA	few	TRBV29-1	TRBJ2-1	TGCAGCGGTGAGGGGTCGTGGAACGGTGAGCAGTTCTTC	CSGEGSWNGEQFF
TRBD1	few	TRBV12-3/TRBV12-4	TRBJ1-2	TGTGCCAGCAGTTTAGCAGGGACAGGGGTGATCTATGGCTACACCTTC	CASSLAGTGVIYGYTF
TRBD2	NA	TRBV11-2	TRBJ2-5	TGTGCCAGCAGCTTAGCTTGGACTAGCGGGAAAGAGACCCAGTACTTC	CASSLAWTSGKETQYF
TRBD2	NA	TRBV28	TRBJ2-1	TGTGCCAGCAGTTTAATAGCTAGCGGGAGGAATGAGCAGTTCTTC	CASSLIASGRNEQFF
NA	NA	TRBV5-6	TRBJ2-1	TGTGCCAGCAGCTTGTTGGGCAGGGACAATGAGCAGTTCTTC	CASSLLGRDNEQFF
NA	few	TRBV7-2	TRBJ2-4	TGTGCCAGCAGCCTCGACCCTGCGGGGCCCAAAAACATTCAGTACTTC	CASSLDPAGPKNIQYF
NA	NA	TRBV7-9	TRBJ2-1	TGTGCCAGCAGCTTAGCGGGGTCGGGAGAGCCCTACAATGAGCAGTTCTTC	CASSLAGSGEPYNEQFF
TRBD1	NA	TRBV11-3	TRBJ2-7	TGTGCCAGCAGCCTCCGGACAGGGGATCTCTACGAGCAGTACTTC	CASSLRTGDLYEQYF
NA	NA	TRBV9	TRBJ2-3	TGTGCCAGCAGCGCGCGGGTGGTGAGGGCAGATACGCAGTATTTT	CASSARVVRADTQYF
TRBD2	NA	TRBV6-5	TRBJ2-7	TGTGCCAGCAGTTACTCGATCAGCGGGAGCTCCTACGAGCAGTACTTC	CASSYSISGSSYEQYF
NA	NA	TRBV7-9	TRBJ2-5	TGTGCCAGCAGCTTAATACCGGGACTTCAAGAGACCCAGTACTTC	CASSLIPGLQETQYF
TRBD2	few	TRBV28	TRBJ2-1	TGTGCCAGCAGTTTATCCTTCTGGGGGCAGCGGGAGGCCCTTGAGCAGTTCTTC	CASSLSFWGQREALEQFF
NA	NA	TRBV4-2	TRBJ1-2	TGTGCCAGCAGCCAAGATAGAGGGGGAGTTAGGGACTATGGCTACACCTTC	CASSQDRGGVRDYGYTF
NA	NA	TRBV4-1	TRBJ1-2	TGCGCCAGCAGCCAAGAAAGGATGTCCTATGGCTACACCTTC	CASSQERMSYGYTF
TRBD1	NA	TRBV12-3/TRBV12-4	TRBJ2-5	TGTGCCAGCAGTCCCTCGGGACAGGCCCACCAAGAGACCCAGTACTTC	CASSPSGQAHQETQYF
TRBD2	few	TRBV28	TRBJ2-7	TGTGCCAGCAGCAAACTAGCGAACTACGAGCAGTACTTC	CASSKLANYEQYF
TRBD1	many	TRBV11-2	TRBJ2-7	TGTGCCAGCGCCGGGACAGGGGGAGAGTACGAGCAGTACTTC	CASAGTGGEYEQYF
NA	NA	TRBV10-3	TRBJ1-2	TGTGCCCCGGTAGGGGATGTACATAACTATGGCTACACCTTC	CAPVGDVHNYGYTF
NA	NA	TRBV2	TRBJ2-7	TGTGCCAGCAGGCCCGAGGGTTACGAGCAGTACTTC	CASRPEGYEQYF
TRBD1	NA	TRBV30	TRBJ1-2	TGTGCCTGCGGGACAGGGGGACTCTATGGCTACACCTTC	CACGTGGLYGYTF
NA	NA	TRBV6-5	TRBJ1-2	TGTGCCGGTGCCCGGGAGTCCGCTAACTATGGCTACACCTTC	CAGARESANYGYTF
NA	NA	TRBV2	TRBJ1-2	TGTGCCAGCAGGGAAACCTCCGGGTCCCGGGAGGGCTACACCTTC	CASRETSGSREGYTF
TRBD2	NA	TRBV9	TRBJ2-1	TGTGCCAGCAGCGTTCGGGCTAGCGGGAGGGATGAGCAGTTCTTC	CASSVRASGRDEQFF
TRBD2	NA	TRBV4-2	TRBJ2-1	TGTGCCAGCAGCCAAGTTACAGCGGGAGCAGCTGAGCAGTTCTTC	CASSQVTAGAAEQFF
TRBD1	few	TRBV11-2	TRBJ2-5	TGTGCCAGCAGCTTAGCCAATGACAGGGTATCACAAGAGACCCAGTACTTC	CASSLANDRVSQETQYF
NA	NA	TRBV12-3/TRBV12-4	TRBJ2-2	TGTGCCAGCATACCGGCGAACACCGGGGAGCTGTTTTTT	CASIPANTGELFF
TRBD2	NA	TRBV5-1	TRBJ2-5	TGCGCCAGCAGCTTGGAAAGCGGGAGGTGGGGTGAGCAGTACTTC	CASSLESGRWGEQYF
NA	few	TRBV20-1	TRBJ2-3	TGCAGTGCTATAGATATAGATACGCAGTATTTT	CSAIDIDTQYF
TRBD1	NA	TRBV12-3/TRBV12-4	TRBJ1-2	TGTGCCAGCAGTTTCCGGGACAGGGCGGCTTATGGCTACACCTTC	CASSFRDRAAYGYTF
NA	few	TRBV5-1	TRBJ1-2	TGCGCCAGCAGCTTCACAGACAACTATGGCTACACCTTC	CASSFTDNYGYTF
NA	NA	TRBV21-1	TRBJ1-2	TGTGCCAGCAGCGGGGATAAGGGGGCCCTCTGTGGCTACACCTTC	CASSGDKGALCGYTF
NA	NA	TRBV3-1	TRBJ2-3	TGTGCCAGCAGCTACCTCCAACACACAGATACGCAGTATTTT	CASSYLQHTDTQYF
NA	NA	TRBV29-1	TRBJ1-1	TGCAGCGTTGAAGTAGGGGCGGACACTGAAGCTTTCTTT	CSVEVGADTEAFF
NA	NA	TRBV5-1	TRBJ1-1	TGCGCCAGCAGCTTGGGAGTTCTTACACAGGGCTTATTCACTGAAGCTTTCTTT	CASSLGVLTQGLFTEAFF
NA	few	TRBV12-3/TRBV12-4	TRBJ2-5	TGTGCCAGCAGAGCGGCACAAGAGACCCAGTACTTC	CASRAAQETQYF
TRBD1	many	TRBV6-5	TRBJ2-7	TGTGCCAGCAGCCAACGGGGACAGGACTACGAGCAGTACTTC	CASSQRGQDYEQYF
NA	NA	TRBV4-2	TRBJ2-7	TGTGCCAGCAGCCCTCCGGGACGCGACTACGAGCAGTACTTC	CASSPPGRDYEQYF
NA	NA	TRBV29-1	TRBJ2-7	TGCAGCCTCTTTTGGGGGATGCACGAGCAGTACTTC	CSLFWGMHEQYF
NA	NA	TRBV7-9	TRBJ2-7	TGTGCCAGCAGCTTTGAGCGATACGAGCAGTACTTC	CASSFERYEQYF
TRBD2	NA	TRBV27	TRBJ2-1	TGTGCCAGCAGTTTGGGGCGACTAGCTGAGTACGATGAGCAGTTCTTC	CASSLGRLAEYDEQFF
NA	NA	TRBV12-3/TRBV12-4	TRBJ2-1	TGTGCCAGCAGCCAGGGATATTACAATGAGCAGTTCTTC	CASSQGYYNEQFF
NA	NA	TRBV20-1	TRBJ1-2	TGCAGTGCTAGACAGCCGGGAGCTAACTATGGCTACACCTTC	CSARQPGANYGYTF
NA	NA	TRBV20-1	TRBJ2-5	TGCAGTGCTAGTACTGGGGAAAGGGAGACCCAGTACTTC	CSASTGERETQYF
NA	NA	TRBV5-1	TRBJ2-1	TGCGCCAGCAGCTTGGCAATCGGGGAGATGTATGAGCAGTTCTTC	CASSLAIGEMYEQFF